This T cell receptor beta chain was recorded in a study of blood T cells in healthy people across ages. This clonotype was observed a handful of times. A sample-barcoded 5' primer and a J-beta primer mix were used in a second PCR of roughly 6 to 11 cycles. TCRdb used MiXCR to reprocess the 5' RACE reads, holding one entry per CDR3 protein. In the table there are roughly 1,800,000 distinct CDR3 sequences, roughly 49% of which are singletons. The sample taken for sequencing was blood. This sequence originates from a woman aged 40 to 49 in good health.

CDR3 nucleotides: TGTGCCAGCAGTTCAACCGTAAAAGACAGGAGCTATGGCTACACCTTC. Translating it yields CASSSTVKDRSYGYTF. The chain joins TRBV12-3 or TRBV12-4 to TRBJ1-2; maybe TRBD1 (6 bases). V was clipped by 4 bases and J by 4 bases, with 19 bases between them. CDR3 size: 16 residues.